This record concerns one T cell receptor beta chain sequence. Antigen: not known. The entry originates in a study of human versus mouse CDR3 diversity and MHC coevolution. The study's findings and limits: On average, humans showed more CDR3 deletions and insertions than mice.

TCRdb's copy holds only in-frame clones and misses some; the assay was immunoSEQ multiplex PCR. The top ten hold about 1.5% of the sample, which has fewer than 100,000 clones, about 93% seen once. Germline lookup yields CDR1 ENHRY and CDR2 SYGVKD. V gave up 5 bases and J gave up 3 bases; unmatched junction bases: 5. This CDR3 has 14 amino acids. Cells were CD45RO-negative CD62L-positive naive CD4 T cells sorted from PBMCs. The chain joins TRBV10-3 to TRBJ1-2; 8 positions match TRBD1. This sequence originates from a person between 25 and 75 years old in good health. Source material: naive CD4+ T cells from blood. Indicated subset: CD45RO-negative CD62L-positive naive CD4 T cells. Written as DNA, the CDR3 is TGTGCCATCAGTAGGACAGGGAATGACTATGGCTACACCTTC. As protein: CAISRTGNDYGYTF.